Listed below are T cell receptor beta chains from one sample, sequenced in a study of blood T cells in healthy people across ages. From the 5' RACE reads, TCRdb called clonotypes with MiXCR, one entry per CDR3 protein. The sample holds around 1.5 million distinct CDR3 sequences, approximately 40% seen once. The sample comprised blood. These TCRs come from a woman under 30 in good health. Both conserved end residues are part of each CDR3. The D gene is left open where the match is weak. Only some rows state a clone size, as once, few, many or a class for expanded clones.

J: TRBJ2-1
size: few
V: TRBV9
D: TRBD2
DNA: TGTGCCAGCAGCTTCTCCTTGGCGGGGGGCCCCTACAATGAGCAGTTCTTC
CDR3: CASSFSLAGGPYNEQFF

J: TRBJ2-4
size: few
V: TRBV5-6
D: .
DNA: TGTGCCAGCCTCAGTGGCGTAGCCAAAAACATTCAGTACTTC
CDR3: CASLSGVAKNIQYF

J: TRBJ2-5
size: .
V: TRBV24-1
D: .
DNA: TGTGCCACCAGTGACCCAGGAGAGACCCAGTACTTC
CDR3: CATSDPGETQYF

J: TRBJ2-1
size: .
V: TRBV6-1
D: TRBD2
DNA: TGTGCCAGCAGTGAAGTGGGGACTAGAAACAAGTTCTTC
CDR3: CASSEVGTRNKFF

J: TRBJ2-1
size: .
V: TRBV27
D: .
DNA: TGTGCCAGCAGTGTCACTAGCTCTAGCTCCTACAATGAGCAGTTCTTC
CDR3: CASSVTSSSSYNEQFF

J: TRBJ2-1
size: few
V: TRBV7-2
D: TRBD2
DNA: TGTGCCAGCAGTTCAGAGCGGGGGAATGAGCAGTTCTTC
CDR3: CASSSERGNEQFF

J: TRBJ2-1
size: .
V: TRBV30
D: .
DNA: TGTGCCTGGAGCCGAACCCCCGGCTCATACAATGAGCAGTTCTTC
CDR3: CAWSRTPGSYNEQFF

J: TRBJ1-6
size: .
V: TRBV6-1
D: .
DNA: TGTGCCAGCAGTGAAGATGGGCGGGCCTCCTATAATTCACCCCTCCACTTT
CDR3: CASSEDGRASYNSPLHF

J: TRBJ2-7
size: .
V: TRBV29-1
D: .
DNA: TGCAGCGTTGAAGATCGACCTGGTCCCTTCGGCGAGCAGTACTTC
CDR3: CSVEDRPGPFGEQYF

J: TRBJ1-5
size: .
V: TRBV20-1
D: .
DNA: TGCAGTGCTCGGGACATTGGGCAGCCCCAGCATTTT
CDR3: CSARDIGQPQHF

J: TRBJ2-3
size: .
V: TRBV18
D: .
DNA: TGTGCCAGCTCACCAACAGAACAGGGAACGCAGTATTTT
CDR3: CASSPTEQGTQYF